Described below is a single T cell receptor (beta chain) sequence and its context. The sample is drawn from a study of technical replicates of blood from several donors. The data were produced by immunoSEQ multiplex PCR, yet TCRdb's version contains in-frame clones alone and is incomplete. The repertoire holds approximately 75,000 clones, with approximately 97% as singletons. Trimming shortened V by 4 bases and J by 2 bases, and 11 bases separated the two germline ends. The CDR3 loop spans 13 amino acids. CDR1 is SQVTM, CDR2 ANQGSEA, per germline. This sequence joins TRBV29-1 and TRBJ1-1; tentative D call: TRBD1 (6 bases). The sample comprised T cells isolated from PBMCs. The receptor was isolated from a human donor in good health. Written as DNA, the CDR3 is TGCAGCGTTGTGAAGGACAGCAACACTGAAGCTTTCTTT. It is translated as CSVVKDSNTEAFF.